This note documents a single T cell receptor beta chain sequence. The table lists this clone with many counts. The target of this receptor is not known. No base quality information exists; no much larger clone differs at one position. Libraries were built with PCR. Reads for this sample came from an Illumina HiSeq 4000. High-throughput sequencing was used to profile the TCR beta-chain CDR3 region of every patient. Processing in the source paper ran as follows. CDR3 differences across clinicopathological groups were used to build a classifier for discriminating distant-metastatic papillary thyroid cancer patients. The Shannon index was used to assess repertoire diversity, and the Morisita-Horn index was used to assess tumor-blood repertoire similarity. TCRdb reran the public reads through fastp at Q25 and MiXCR, keeping productive beta chains. TCRdb's processing, not the authors' own work, is the source of the V and J calls. The sample records about 93,000 clones, roughly 13% of which are singletons. The ten largest make up around 11% of the sample.

The data are from a study of metastatic and nonmetastatic thyroid tumors (dated by TCRdb to about 2020). Context from the whole study: Repertoires from peripheral blood and from tumor or nodule tissue samples of malignant and benign thyroid patients were compared. What the authors observed across the whole study: In both blood and tumor samples, TCR beta diversity was reported to be significantly higher in malignant tumors than in benign nodules.

From cysteine to phenylalanine, the CDR3 is 15 amino acids long. The entry retains the CDR3 DNA only, 45 bases that are in frame from base 1. CDR1 and CDR2, looked up from the germline V gene (reference sequence), are GTSNPN and SVGIG. The junction shows trimming of 2 bases on V and 7 bases on J, plus 15 bases between the germline ends. None of the patients had been given any treatment before thyroid surgery. Patient clinical samples collected from 2012 to 2018 were retrospectively analysed using T-cell receptor beta sequencing. This receptor was obtained from a female donor with papillary thyroid cancer or a benign thyroid nodule (not recorded which). Some clones in this sample may be carry-over from other donors' samples. The specimen was blood. The chain was built from TRBV30 and TRBJ1-6, with no reliable assignment of the D segment. CDR3 loop: CAWSPPVGRNSPLHF. The DNA reads as follows: TGTGCCTGGAGTCCTCCTGTTGGCCGGAATTCACCCCTCCACTTT.